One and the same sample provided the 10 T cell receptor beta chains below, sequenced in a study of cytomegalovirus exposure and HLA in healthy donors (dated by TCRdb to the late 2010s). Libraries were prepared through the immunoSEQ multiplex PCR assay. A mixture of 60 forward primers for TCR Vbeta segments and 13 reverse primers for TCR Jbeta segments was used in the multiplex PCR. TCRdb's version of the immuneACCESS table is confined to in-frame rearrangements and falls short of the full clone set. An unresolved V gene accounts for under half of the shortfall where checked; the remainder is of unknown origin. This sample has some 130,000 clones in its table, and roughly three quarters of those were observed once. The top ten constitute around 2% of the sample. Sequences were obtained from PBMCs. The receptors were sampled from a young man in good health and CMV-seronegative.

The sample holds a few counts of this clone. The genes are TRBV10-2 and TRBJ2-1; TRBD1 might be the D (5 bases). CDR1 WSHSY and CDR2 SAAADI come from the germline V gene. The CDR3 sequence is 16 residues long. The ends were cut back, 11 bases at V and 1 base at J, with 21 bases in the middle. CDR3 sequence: CACGPGAIRSYNEQFF. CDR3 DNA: TGCGCCTGTGGACCTGGGGCGATACGATCCTACAATGAGCAGTTCTTC.

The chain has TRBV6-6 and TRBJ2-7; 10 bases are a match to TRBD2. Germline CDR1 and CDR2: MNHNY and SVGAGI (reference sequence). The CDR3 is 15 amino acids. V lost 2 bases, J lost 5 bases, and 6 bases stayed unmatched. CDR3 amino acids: CASSYASGSYDEQYF. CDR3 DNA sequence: TGTGCCAGCAGTTACGCTAGCGGGAGTTACGACGAGCAGTACTTC.

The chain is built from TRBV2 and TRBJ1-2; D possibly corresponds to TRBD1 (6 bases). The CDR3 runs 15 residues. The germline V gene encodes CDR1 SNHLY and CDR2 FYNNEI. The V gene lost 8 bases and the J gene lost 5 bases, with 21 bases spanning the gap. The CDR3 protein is CASRLGALNRYGYTF. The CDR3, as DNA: TGTGCCAGCCGCCTGGGGGCGTTGAATCGGTATGGCTACACCTTC.

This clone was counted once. Written as DNA, the CDR3 is TGTGCCAGCAGCTTGGACCCGGACTCCCCTCTCGAGCAGTACTTC. This codes for CASSLDPDSPLEQYF. The chain has TRBV5-6 and TRBJ2-7, with D tentatively TRBD2 (5 bases). Germline-derived CDR1 and CDR2 are SGHDT and YYEEEE. Trimming removed 0 bases from V and 6 bases from J, with 16 bases in between. The CDR3 runs to 15 residues.

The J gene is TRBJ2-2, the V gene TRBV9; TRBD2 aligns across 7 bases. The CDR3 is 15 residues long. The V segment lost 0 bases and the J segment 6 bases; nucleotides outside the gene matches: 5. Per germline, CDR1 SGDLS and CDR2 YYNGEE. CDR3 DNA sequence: TGTGCCAGCAGCGTAGACCCGGGGGGATCCGGGGAGCTGTTTTTT. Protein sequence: CASSVDPGGSGELFF.

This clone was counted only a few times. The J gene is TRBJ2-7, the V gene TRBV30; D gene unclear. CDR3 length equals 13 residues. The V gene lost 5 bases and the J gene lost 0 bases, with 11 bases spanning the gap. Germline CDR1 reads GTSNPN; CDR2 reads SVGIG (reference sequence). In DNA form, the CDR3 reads TGTGCCTGGGAGACGGGTCTCTCCTACGAGCAGTACTTC. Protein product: CAWETGLSYEQYF. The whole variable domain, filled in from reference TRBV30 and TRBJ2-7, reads SQTIHQWPATLVQPVGSPLSLECTVEGTSNPNLYWYRQAAGRGLQLLFYSVGIGQISSEVPQNLSASRPQDRQFILSSKKLLLSDSGFYLCAWETGLSYEQYFGPGTRLTVT.

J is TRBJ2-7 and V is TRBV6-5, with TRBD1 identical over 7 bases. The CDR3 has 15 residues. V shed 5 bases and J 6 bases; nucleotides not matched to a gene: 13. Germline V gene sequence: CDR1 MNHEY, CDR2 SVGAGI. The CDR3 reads CASSPSGGQVSEQYF. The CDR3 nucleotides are TGTGCCAGCAGTCCCTCAGGGGGACAAGTGAGCGAGCAGTACTTC.

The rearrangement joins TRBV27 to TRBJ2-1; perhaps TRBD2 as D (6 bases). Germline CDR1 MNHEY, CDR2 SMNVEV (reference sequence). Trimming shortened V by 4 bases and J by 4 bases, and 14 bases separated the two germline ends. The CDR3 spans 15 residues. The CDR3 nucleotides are TGTGCCAGCAGTTATCGGGGGAGAGGGTACAATGAGCAGTTCTTC. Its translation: CASSYRGRGYNEQFF.

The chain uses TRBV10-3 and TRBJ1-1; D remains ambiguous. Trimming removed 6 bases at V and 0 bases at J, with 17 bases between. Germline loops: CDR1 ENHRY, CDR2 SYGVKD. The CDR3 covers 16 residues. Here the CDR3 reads CAISQVRGGMNTEAFF. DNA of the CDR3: TGTGCCATCAGCCAGGTCAGAGGCGGGATGAACACTGAAGCTTTCTTT.

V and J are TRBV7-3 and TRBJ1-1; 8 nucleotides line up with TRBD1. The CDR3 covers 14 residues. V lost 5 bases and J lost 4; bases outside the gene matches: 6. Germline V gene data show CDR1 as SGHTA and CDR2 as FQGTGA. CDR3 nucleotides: TGTGCCAGCAGCCCATCGACAGGGGTCACTGAAGCTTTCTTT. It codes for CASSPSTGVTEAFF.